Shown below are 28 T cell receptor beta chains from a single sample sequenced in a study of blood T cell repertoires in COVID-19. Profiling relied on immunoSEQ multiplex PCR, and the TCRdb table lists in-frame clones only, not all of them. The table lists 45,000 or so clones, about 85% of them singletons. The sequenced material came from peripheral blood. These receptor sequences come from an elderly woman with acute or convalescent COVID-19.

This clone has just a few counts. The chain employs TRBV5-4 and TRBJ2-1, with D perhaps matching TRBD2 (6 bases). Germline V gene lookup returns CDR1 SGHNT and CDR2 YYREEE (reference sequence). This CDR3 contains 16 residues. Trimming shortened V by 0 bases and J by 7 bases, and 17 bases separated the two germline ends. The CDR3 sequence: CASSLDWRGGGNEQFF. As DNA, the CDR3 is TGTGCCAGCAGCTTGGATTGGAGGGGAGGAGGAAATGAGCAGTTCTTC.

The CDR3: CASSLGGERGYTF. CDR3 sequence (DNA): TGTGCCAGCAGTTTAGGGGGGGAGCGTGGCTACACCTTC. This sequence joins TRBV12-3 or TRBV12-4 and TRBJ1-2; the D gene is possibly TRBD1 (5 bases). The CDR3 has 13 amino acids. V lost 1 base, J lost 7 bases, and 10 bases lay in between.

This chain connects TRBV27 to TRBJ1-6; 8 nucleotides agree with TRBD1. V lost 5 bases to trimming and J lost 9 bases; unmatched junction nucleotides: 9. Per the germline V gene, CDR1 is MNHEY and CDR2 is SMNVEV (reference sequence). The CDR3 consists of 15 residues. In DNA form, the CDR3 reads TGTGCCAGCAGTGTGCCGGGACAGGCTGGTTCACCCCTCCACTTT. Its protein is CASSVPGQAGSPLHF.

The gene calls are TRBV19 and TRBJ2-1; tentatively, D is TRBD2 (6 bases). V lost 7 bases and J 0 bases, leaving 16 bases between the germline ends. This CDR3 is built from 16 residues. Per germline, CDR1 LNHDA and CDR2 SQIVND (reference sequence). CDR3 coding DNA: TGTGCCAGTACCTCGTATGGGGGGAGCTCCTACAATGAGCAGTTCTTC. Protein product: CASTSYGGSSYNEQFF.

The chain carries TRBV2 and TRBJ1-5; D remains unclear. Trimming took off 2 bases at V and 2 bases at J, with 7 bases between the two ends. The CDR3 extends over 14 amino acids. CDR1 and CDR2 (germline): SNHLY, FYNNEI. CDR3 DNA sequence: TGTGCCAGCAGTGAAAGCGGGCGCAATCAGCCCCAGCATTTT. Translation: CASSESGRNQPQHF.

The rearrangement uses TRBV19 and TRBJ1-1; D not certain. The CDR3 covers 14 residues. Trimming cost V 3 bases and J 7 bases, with 15 bases left between them. Germline V CDR1 and CDR2: LNHDA, SQIVND (reference sequence). The CDR3 here is CASSIGEGISEAFF. The CDR3 DNA reads TGTGCCAGTAGTATTGGGGAGGGAATTAGTGAAGCTTTCTTT.

CDR3 sequence (DNA): TGTGCCAGCAGCCAAGCCGGTCTAGCGGGAGGAACGAAGCAGTTCTTC. Translation: CASSQAGLAGGTKQFF. This chain uses TRBV3-1 (or the pseudogene TRBV3-2) with TRBJ2-1, with 11 positions matching TRBD2. The CDR3 spans 16 residues. Germline V gene data show CDR1 as LGHDT and CDR2 as YNNKEL (reference sequence). Trimming took 1 base from V and 11 from J; bases not matched to a gene: 10.

The J gene is TRBJ1-2, the V gene TRBV18; 9 bases map to TRBD1. Germline lookup yields CDR1 KGHSH and CDR2 LQKENI. The CDR3 runs to 14 residues. The V segment lost 3 bases and the J segment 7 bases; nucleotides outside the gene matches: 6. The CDR3 here is CASSPGTGKAGYTF. Here the CDR3 DNA reads TGTGCCAGCTCACCGGGGACAGGGAAGGCTGGCTACACCTTC. The full variable domain, its missing parts supplied by reference TRBV18 and TRBJ1-2, is NAGVMQNPRHLVRRRGQEARLRCSPMKGHSHVYWYRQLPEEGLKFMVYLQKENIIDESGMPKERFSAEFPKEGPSILRIQQVVRGDSAAYFCASSPGTGKAGYTFGSGTRLTVV.

The rearrangement uses TRBV18 and TRBJ2-2, with 9 bases identical to TRBD2. Germline assignment: CDR1 KGHSH and CDR2 LQKENI. CDR3 size: 16 residues. With 4 bases clipped from V and 2 bases from J, the junction kept 5 bases outside the gene matches. The CDR3 coding sequence is TGTGCCAGCTCACTAGAGACTAGCGGAAACACCGGGGAGCTGTTTTTT. This sequence encodes CASSLETSGNTGELFF.

The V gene is TRBV12-3 or TRBV12-4, the J gene TRBJ2-7; D is possibly TRBD1 (5 bases). Trimming removed 2 bases from V and 6 bases from J, with 5 bases in between. The CDR3 consists of 11 residues. Written as DNA, the CDR3 is TGTGCCAGCAGTTTACAGGGCGAGCAGTACTTC. This encodes CASSLQGEQYF.

The chain uses TRBV9 and TRBJ2-7; possible D gene TRBD2, 6 bases. Germline CDR1 is SGDLS and CDR2 is YYNGEE. Trimming took off 0 bases at V and 2 bases at J, with 12 bases between the two ends. This CDR3 is 15 amino acids long. The CDR3 sequence is CASSVGRDQTYEQYF. CDR3 nucleotide sequence: TGTGCCAGCAGCGTAGGGAGGGACCAGACCTACGAGCAGTACTTC.

A few counts support this clone. V usage is TRBV28 and J usage is TRBJ2-3; 12 bases are a match to TRBD2. Unmatched junction bases numbered 6, after V lost 6 bases and J lost 5 bases. CDR1 MDHEN and CDR2 SYDVKM come from the germline V gene. CDR3 size: 15 residues. The CDR3, as DNA: TGTGCCAGCAGCACTCTAGCGGGGGGGATAGATACGCAGTATTTT. Protein sequence: CASSTLAGGIDTQYF.

In its sample, this clone was seen a few times. The CDR3 protein is CASVAGGLYNEQFF. CDR3 in DNA: TGTGCCAGTGTAGCGGGAGGTCTCTACAATGAGCAGTTCTTC. The chain carries TRBV27 and TRBJ2-1; TRBD2 aligns across 10 bases. The trim removed 9 bases at V and 3 bases at J, leaving 5 bases unmatched. The CDR3 extends over 14 amino acids. The V gene's germline CDR1 is MNHEY and CDR2 SMNVEV (reference sequence).

The rearrangement links TRBV6-5 to TRBJ2-7; TRBD2 agrees at 7 bases. Germline loops: CDR1 MNHEY, CDR2 SVGAGI. The trim removed 7 bases at V and 6 bases at J, leaving 12 bases unmatched. This CDR3 is 14 amino acids long. CDR3 coding DNA: TGTGCCAGCACAAGTGGGAGGGCCGTTAGCGAGCAGTACTTC. Amino acids: CASTSGRAVSEQYF.

This clone was counted a single time. The chain recombines TRBV5-1 with TRBJ2-1; a weak D match, TRBD1 (6 bases). Germline lookup yields CDR1 SGHRS and CDR2 YFSETQ. This CDR3 spans 13 amino acids. Between the trimmed V and J ends, which lost 0 bases and 12 bases, there was a span of 13 bases. The CDR3 nucleotides read TGCGCCAGCAGCTTGGACCAGGGGTTCGGGCAGTTCTTC. Its protein is CASSLDQGFGQFF.

This chain links TRBV29-1 with TRBJ1-1; D gene uncertain. V dropped 1 base and J dropped 4 bases, with 16 bases sitting between them. The CDR3 is 15 amino acids. CDR1 SQVTM and CDR2 ANQGSEA come from the germline V gene. The CDR3 nucleotides are TGCAGCGTTGAAGTCAGATCTCCGTGGGCCACTGAAGCTTTCTTT. Translation: CSVEVRSPWATEAFF. The variable domain in full, with the rest retrieved from reference TRBV29-1 and TRBJ1-1, is SAVISQKPSRDICQRGTSLTIQCQVDSQVTMMFWYRQQPGQSLTLIATANQGSEATYESGFVIDKFPISRPNLTFSTLTVSNMSPEDSSIYLCSVEVRSPWATEAFFGQGTRLTVV.

The chain's CDR3 is CASSRPGQGKYGYTF. The CDR3 DNA follows: TGTGCCAGCAGCCGCCCCGGGCAGGGGAAGTATGGCTACACCTTC. The chain carries TRBV3-1 (or the pseudogene TRBV3-2) and TRBJ1-2; D is perhaps TRBD1 (6 bases). Trimming removed 4 bases from V and 5 bases from J, with 17 bases in between. The CDR3 is 15 residues long. CDR1 and CDR2 (germline): LGHDT, YNNKEL (reference sequence).

There are a few counts of this clone. The rearrangement links TRBV3-1 (or the pseudogene TRBV3-2) to TRBJ2-7; 9 nucleotides match TRBD1. This CDR3 is built from 14 residues. V was pared by 1 base and J by 3 bases, with 1 base of the junction left unmatched. Per the germline V gene, CDR1 is LGHDT and CDR2 is YNNKEL (reference sequence). The CDR3 here is CASSQATGGYEQYF. In DNA, the CDR3 is TGTGCCAGCAGCCAAGCGACAGGGGGCTACGAGCAGTACTTC.

Only a few counts were recorded for this clone. The chain is built from TRBV2 and TRBJ2-5, with 9 bases aligning to TRBD1. The V and J ends lost 10 bases and 4 bases, in that order; junction bases with no gene match: 7. The CDR3 runs to 13 residues. The germline V gene encodes CDR1 SNHLY and CDR2 FYNNEI. CDR3 sequence (DNA): TGTGCCACCGATACGACAGGGGGAGAGACCCAGTACTTC. It translates to CATDTTGGETQYF.

The J gene is TRBJ2-7, the V gene TRBV6-5, with no clear D. V lost 6 bases and J lost 6, with 18 bases in between. CDR3 size: 14 residues. In germline, CDR1 is MNHEY, CDR2 SVGAGI. CDR3 loop: CASSNIAGYSEQYF. CDR3 DNA: TGTGCCAGCAGCAATATAGCCGGCTACTCCGAGCAGTACTTC.

This chain joins TRBV5-1 and TRBJ1-5, with a tentative D call TRBD1 (5 bases). CDR3 length: 14 amino acids. Germline V gene data show CDR1 as SGHRS and CDR2 as YFSETQ. Trimming cost V 0 bases and J 4 bases, with 8 bases left between them. The CDR3 sequence is CASSLAGGNQPQHF. CDR3 DNA: TGCGCCAGCAGCTTGGCGGGGGGAAATCAGCCCCAGCATTTT.

The gene calls are TRBV5-6 and TRBJ2-5; D not certain. The V end lost 4 bases, the J end lost 1 base, and 8 bases lay between the germline ends. The CDR3 loop spans 13 amino acids. Germline CDR1 and CDR2: SGHDT and YYEEEE. The CDR3 DNA follows: TGTGCCAGCAGCAATTGGGCCCAAGAGACCCAGTACTTC. Protein product: CASSNWAQETQYF.

As DNA, the CDR3 is TGCGCCAGCAGCCCCCGGGGGACCGGGGAGCTGTTTTTT. It translates to CASSPRGTGELFF. The chain recombines TRBV5-1 with TRBJ2-2, with D possibly matching TRBD2 (6 bases). Trimming removed 4 bases from V and 5 bases from J, with 9 bases in between. Germline V gene lookup returns CDR1 SGHRS and CDR2 YFSETQ. CDR3 size: 13 residues.

The chain recombines TRBV7-9 with TRBJ2-7, with 10 positions matching TRBD1. Germline-derived CDR1 and CDR2 are SEHNR and FQNEAQ (reference sequence). Trimming took 8 bases from V and 5 from J; bases not matched to a gene: 12. The CDR3 loop spans 15 amino acids. The CDR3 nucleotides read TGTGCCAGCTGCTCCGGGGGGACAGGGGTGGACGAGCAGTACTTC. Its protein is CASCSGGTGVDEQYF.

The chain is built from TRBV5-1 and TRBJ2-5, with a possible D match to TRBD2 (6 bases). V shed 4 bases and J shed 2 bases, with 15 bases lying between them. In germline, CDR1 is SGHRS, CDR2 YFSETQ. The CDR3 loop spans 15 amino acids. CDR3 nucleotide sequence: TGCGCCAGCAGCGGCTGGGGGGATAGGCAAGAGACCCAGTACTTC. It codes for CASSGWGDRQETQYF.

CDR3 nucleotides: TGTGCCATCTTTAGCGGGACCACAGATACGCAGTATTTT. Amino acids: CAIFSGTTDTQYF. This chain links TRBV10-3 with TRBJ2-3, with 8 bases matching TRBD2. Trimming cost V 8 bases and J 2 bases; bases outside gene matches: 3. Germline loops: CDR1 ENHRY, CDR2 SYGVKD. CDR3 length: 13 amino acids.

The chain combines TRBV18 with TRBJ1-3; D unresolved. CDR1 is KGHSH and CDR2 is LQKENI in the germline V gene. Trimming shortened V by 3 bases and J by 0 bases, and 12 bases separated the two germline ends. The CDR3 sequence is 16 residues long. In DNA, the CDR3 is TGTGCCAGCTCACCTTATGGACGGGGCTCTGGAAACACCATATATTTT. Translation: CASSPYGRGSGNTIYF.

The chain combines TRBV18 with TRBJ2-5, with TRBD2 matching over 9 bases. The CDR3 extends over 16 amino acids. The V segment lost 2 bases and the J segment 5 bases; nucleotides outside the gene matches: 9. Germline V gives CDR1 KGHSH, CDR2 LQKENI. In DNA form, the CDR3 reads TGTGCCAGCTCACCAAGACTAGCGGATTCCCGGGAGACCCAGTACTTC. Its translation: CASSPRLADSRETQYF.